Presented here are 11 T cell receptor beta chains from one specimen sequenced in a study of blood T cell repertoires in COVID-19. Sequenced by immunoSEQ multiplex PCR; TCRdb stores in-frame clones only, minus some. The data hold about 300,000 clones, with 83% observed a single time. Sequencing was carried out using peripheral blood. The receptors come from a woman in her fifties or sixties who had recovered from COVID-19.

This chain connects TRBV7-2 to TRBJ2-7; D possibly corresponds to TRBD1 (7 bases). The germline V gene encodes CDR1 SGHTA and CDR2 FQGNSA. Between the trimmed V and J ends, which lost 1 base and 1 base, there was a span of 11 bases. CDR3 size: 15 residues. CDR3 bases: TGTGCCAGCAGCTTAGGACCAGGGGGGTCCTACGAGCAGTACTTC. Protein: CASSLGPGGSYEQYF.

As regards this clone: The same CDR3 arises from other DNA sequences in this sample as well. CDR3 protein: CASSLSSGLGSYEQYF. The CDR3 DNA is TGTGCCAGCAGTTTATCCTCAGGACTGGGTTCTTACGAGCAGTACTTC. J is TRBJ2-7 and V is TRBV27; tentative D call: TRBD2 (5 bases). Germline CDR1 reads MNHEY; CDR2 reads SMNVEV (reference sequence). The V and J ends lost 0 bases and 4 bases respectively, with 16 bases between them. The CDR3 loop spans 16 amino acids.

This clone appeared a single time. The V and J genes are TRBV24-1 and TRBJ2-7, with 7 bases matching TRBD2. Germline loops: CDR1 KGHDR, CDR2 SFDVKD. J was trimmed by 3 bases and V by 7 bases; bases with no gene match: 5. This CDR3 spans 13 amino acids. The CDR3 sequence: CATSPGGGYEQYF. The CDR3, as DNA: TGTGCCACCAGCCCAGGCGGGGGCTACGAGCAGTACTTC.

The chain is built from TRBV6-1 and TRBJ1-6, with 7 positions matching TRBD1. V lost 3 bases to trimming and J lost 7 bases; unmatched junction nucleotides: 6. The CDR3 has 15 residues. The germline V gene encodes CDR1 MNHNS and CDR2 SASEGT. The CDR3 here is CASSDTGQANSPLHF. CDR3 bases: TGTGCCAGCAGTGATACCGGACAGGCAAATTCACCCCTCCACTTT.

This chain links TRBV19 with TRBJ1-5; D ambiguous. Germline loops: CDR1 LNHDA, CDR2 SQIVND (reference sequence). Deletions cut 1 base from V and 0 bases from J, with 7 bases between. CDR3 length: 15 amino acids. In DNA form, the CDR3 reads TGTGCCAGTAGTATAGTCCCGTATAGCAATCAGCCCCAGCATTTT. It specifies CASSIVPYSNQPQHF.

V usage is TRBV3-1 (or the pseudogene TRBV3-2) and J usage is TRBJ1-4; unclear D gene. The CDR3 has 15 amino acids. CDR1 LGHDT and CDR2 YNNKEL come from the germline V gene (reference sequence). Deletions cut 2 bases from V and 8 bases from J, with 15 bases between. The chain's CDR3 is CASSQPRSVEEKLFF. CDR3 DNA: TGTGCCAGCAGCCAACCCCGGAGTGTAGAAGAAAAACTGTTTTTT.

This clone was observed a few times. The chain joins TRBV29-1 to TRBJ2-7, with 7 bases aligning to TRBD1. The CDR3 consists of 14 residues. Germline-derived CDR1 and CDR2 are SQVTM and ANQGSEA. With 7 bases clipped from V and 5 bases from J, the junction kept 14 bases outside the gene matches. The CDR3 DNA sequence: TGCAGCGCCTACGCGACAGGGTTAGGCGACGAGCAGTACTTC. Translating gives CSAYATGLGDEQYF.

Here the CDR3 reads CASSQDALSGNPSYNEQFF. The DNA of the CDR3 is TGCGCCAGCAGCCAAGATGCGCTTAGCGGGAATCCCTCCTACAATGAGCAGTTCTTC. This chain connects TRBV4-1 to TRBJ2-1; TRBD2 aligns across 8 bases. The germline gives CDR1 MGHRA, CDR2 YSYEKL. Unmatched junction bases numbered 10, after V lost 0 bases and J lost 0 bases. The CDR3 runs 19 residues.

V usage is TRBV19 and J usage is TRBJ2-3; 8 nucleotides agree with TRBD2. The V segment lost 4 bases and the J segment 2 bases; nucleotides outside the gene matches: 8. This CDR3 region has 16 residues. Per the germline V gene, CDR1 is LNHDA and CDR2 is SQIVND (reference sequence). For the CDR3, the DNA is TGTGCCAGTAGTACCTCGGGCGGGGGGCTCACAGATACGCAGTATTTT. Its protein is CASSTSGGGLTDTQYF.

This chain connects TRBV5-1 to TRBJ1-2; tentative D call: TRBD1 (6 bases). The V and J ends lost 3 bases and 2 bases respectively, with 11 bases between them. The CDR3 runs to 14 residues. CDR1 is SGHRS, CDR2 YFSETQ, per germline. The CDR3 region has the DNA TGCGCCAGCAGCTCCTCGGACAGAAACTATGGCTACACCTTC. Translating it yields CASSSSDRNYGYTF.

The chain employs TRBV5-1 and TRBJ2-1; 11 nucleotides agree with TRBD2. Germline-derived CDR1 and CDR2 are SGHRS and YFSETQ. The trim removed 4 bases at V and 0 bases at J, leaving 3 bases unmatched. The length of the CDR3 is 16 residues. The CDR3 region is CASSLLAGGSYNEQFF. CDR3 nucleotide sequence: TGCGCCAGCAGCCTCCTAGCGGGGGGCTCCTACAATGAGCAGTTCTTC.